The rows below give T cell receptor beta chains drawn from one sample of a study of blood T cell repertoires in COVID-19. Sequencing used immunoSEQ multiplex PCR; TCRdb keeps in-frame clones, though not all of them. Among tens of thousands of clones listed, 80% to 90% were seen once. Sequencing was carried out using peripheral blood. These receptors came from a young man with acute or convalescent COVID-19. The CDR3 runs from the conserved cysteine through the conserved F or W. D genes are given only for firm matches. Size values are once, few and many counts, or a class for expanded clones, and some rows have none.

clone size,J gene,D gene,V gene,CDR3 protein,CDR3 DNA
NA,TRBJ2-7,NA,TRBV20-1,CSASAQTGAREQYF,TGCAGTGCTAGTGCCCAGACAGGAGCAAGGGAGCAGTACTTC
once,TRBJ1-3,TRBD1,TRBV5-5,CASSLTGASGNTIYF,TGTGCCAGCAGCTTGACAGGGGCCTCTGGAAACACCATATATTTT
medium-sized,TRBJ1-1,TRBD1,TRBV7-9,CASSLTGGLNTEAFF,TGTGCCAGCAGCTTAACAGGGGGTCTGAACACTGAAGCTTTCTTT
few,TRBJ2-2,TRBD2,TRBV6-6,CASRGLAGEESGELFF,TGTGCCAGCAGGGGACTAGCGGGAGAAGAATCCGGGGAGCTGTTTTTT
NA,TRBJ1-6,TRBD1,TRBV5-4,CASSLGTGASPLHF,TGTGCCAGCAGCTTGGGGACAGGGGCCTCACCCCTCCACTTT
NA,TRBJ2-1,TRBD2,TRBV9,CASSAPLERETYNEQFF,TGTGCCAGCAGCGCCCCTCTTGAGCGGGAAACCTACAATGAGCAGTTCTTC
NA,TRBJ1-1,NA,TRBV28,CASSKNTEAFF,TGTGCCAGCAGCAAAAACACTGAAGCTTTCTTT
NA,TRBJ2-5,NA,TRBV4-3,CASSQDPLRETQYF,TGCGCCAGCAGCCAAGACCCCCTCCGGGAGACCCAGTACTTC
NA,TRBJ2-3,TRBD1,TRBV11-3,CASSSGGVQYF,TGTGCCAGCAGCTCAGGGGGCGTGCAGTATTTT
once,TRBJ2-3,NA,TRBV27,CASTPSEADTEGTDTQYF,TGTGCCAGCACACCCTCCGAAGCGGATACCGAGGGTACAGATACGCAGTATTTT
NA,TRBJ1-2,NA,TRBV6-1,CASSEPSNYGYTF,TGTGCCAGCAGTGAACCCAGTAACTATGGCTACACCTTC
once,TRBJ1-4,TRBD1,TRBV28,CASSLPRQGHLSGKLFF,TGTGCCAGCAGTTTACCCCGACAGGGTCATTTAAGTGGAAAACTGTTTTTT
few,TRBJ2-1,TRBD2,TRBV11-2,CASGTSGKNEQFF,TGTGCCAGCGGAACTAGCGGGAAAAATGAGCAGTTCTTC
NA,TRBJ1-1,NA,TRBV20-1,CSAREAFF,TGCAGTGCTCGGGAAGCTTTCTTT
once,TRBJ1-1,NA,TRBV24-1,CATREGGEAFF,TGTGCCACCAGAGAGGGCGGAGAAGCTTTCTTT
NA,TRBJ2-2,TRBD1,TRBV6-5,CASSTGVNTGELFF,TGTGCCAGCAGTACAGGGGTAAACACCGGGGAGCTGTTTTTT
NA,TRBJ1-1,NA,TRBV6-5,CASSSRPNTEAFF,TGTGCCAGCAGTTCCAGGCCGAACACTGAAGCTTTCTTT
NA,TRBJ2-3,NA,TRBV7-9,CATRREGSTDTQYF,TGTGCCACCCGGCGGGAAGGAAGCACAGATACGCAGTATTTT
NA,TRBJ2-1,NA,TRBV4-1,CASSQGGGGPSYNEQFF,TGCGCCAGCAGCCAAGGGGGTGGCGGGCCCTCTTACAATGAGCAGTTCTTC
few,TRBJ1-1,TRBD1,TRBV6-5,CASSSTGANTEAFF,TGTGCCAGCAGCTCAACAGGGGCGAACACTGAAGCTTTCTTT
NA,TRBJ2-1,TRBD2,TRBV11-2,CASTRRGEWGEQFF,TGTGCCAGCACCCGCCGGGGGGAGTGGGGTGAGCAGTTCTTC
NA,TRBJ2-5,NA,TRBV6-5,CASSLQETQYF,TGTGCCAGCAGTCTACAAGAGACCCAGTACTTC
NA,TRBJ2-7,NA,TRBV6-1,CASSEFRERNEQYF,TGTGCCAGCAGTGAATTTCGGGAGAGGAACGAGCAGTACTTC
few,TRBJ2-2,NA,TRBV6-4,CASSEGANTGELFF,TGTGCCAGCAGTGAGGGAGCGAACACCGGGGAGCTGTTTTTT
once,TRBJ2-1,NA,TRBV30,CAWRTIDTRDEQFF,TGTGCCTGGAGGACTATAGACACACGGGATGAGCAGTTCTTC
NA,TRBJ2-7,TRBD1,TRBV30,CAWSTGGSQHEQYF,TGTGCCTGGAGTACAGGGGGCTCCCAACACGAGCAGTACTTC
NA,TRBJ2-7,NA,TRBV7-9,CASSRRDSYEQYF,TGTGCCAGCAGCCGAAGGGACTCTTACGAGCAGTACTTC